This T cell receptor beta chain was identified in a study of response to subunit inactivated influenza vaccine. Study conclusions and caveats: Seasonal influenza vaccination, on each occasion, was suggested by the authors to recruit few new T cells.

TCRdb used MiXCR to reprocess the RT-PCR reads, holding one entry per CDR3 protein. The table lists about 700,000 distinct CDR3 sequences, around 14% of them singletons. A word on this clonotype: Antigen: not known.

CDR3 length: 17 residues. Germline V CDR1 and CDR2: SGHAT, FQNNGV. Trimming shortened V by 0 bases and J by 3 bases, and 18 bases separated the two germline ends. This clonotype originated in a man aged 45-65 years who received an inactivated influenza vaccine. Here the sequenced sample was PBMCs from blood, taken about 14 days before vaccination. The chain employs TRBV11-2 and TRBJ2-7, with D tentatively TRBD2 (7 bases). In nucleotides, the CDR3 is TGTGCCAGCAGCTTAGAGGGGGGCGGGAGATTGCACTACGAGCAGTACTTC. This gives the protein CASSLEGGGRLHYEQYF.